These T cell receptor beta chains were read from a single sample in a study of blood T cell repertoires in COVID-19. Sequenced by immunoSEQ multiplex PCR; TCRdb stores in-frame clones only, minus some. Among about 35,000 clones, almost 90% were seen once, and the ten largest hold 6.3%. The sample consisted of peripheral blood. The source is a human donor in a cohort sampled during active COVID-19. Both conserved end residues are part of each CDR3. Fields, in order: V gene, D gene, J gene, clone size, CDR3 protein, CDR3 DNA. D genes are given only for firm matches. Size is omitted from some rows. Given values are once, few, many or a class for expanded clones.

>TRBV28|TRBD2|TRBJ2-1|once
CASRRPGLAGVSSYNEQFF
TGTGCCAGCAGGCGACCGGGACTAGCGGGAGTGAGCTCCTACAATGAGCAGTTCTTC
>TRBV5-1|NA|TRBJ1-6|NA
CASSGLGLEPLHF
TGCGCCAGCAGCGGCCTAGGATTGGAACCCCTCCACTTT
>TRBV10-1|NA|TRBJ2-2|NA
CATASANTGELFF
TGCGCCACTGCTAGCGCGAACACCGGGGAGCTGTTTTTT
>TRBV23-1|NA|TRBJ2-7|once
CASSHRSSSYEQYF
TGCGCCAGCAGTCATCGGTCTTCCTCCTACGAGCAGTACTTC
>TRBV9|NA|TRBJ1-5|once
CASSAGGGAGPQHF
TGTGCCAGCAGCGCGGGGGGGGGCGCAGGGCCCCAGCATTTT
>TRBV3-1/TRBV3-2|TRBD2|TRBJ2-7|NA
CASSQVSSGGGEQYF
TGTGCCAGCAGCCAAGTATCGAGCGGGGGGGGCGAGCAGTACTTC
>TRBV7-9|NA|TRBJ2-5|NA
CASGPAGARETQYF
TGTGCCAGCGGCCCGGCGGGGGCCCGGGAGACCCAGTACTTC
>TRBV7-2|NA|TRBJ1-4|NA
CASTVVQGNEKLFF
TGTGCCAGCACCGTAGTTCAGGGTAATGAAAAACTGTTTTTT
>TRBV4-3|NA|TRBJ2-7|NA
CASSQGYGSYEQYF
TGCGCCAGCAGCCAAGGGTACGGTTCCTACGAGCAGTACTTC
>TRBV12-3/TRBV12-4|NA|TRBJ1-1|NA
CASSFGSTEAFF
TGTGCCAGCAGTTTCGGGAGCACTGAAGCTTTCTTT
>TRBV14|TRBD2|TRBJ2-7|NA
CASSPNLAVVYEQYF
TGTGCCAGCAGCCCAAACCTAGCGGTAGTCTACGAGCAGTACTTC
>TRBV5-1|TRBD2|TRBJ2-7|NA
CASNPGGGSYEQYF
TGCGCCAGCAACCCGGGAGGTGGTTCCTACGAGCAGTACTTC
>TRBV18|NA|TRBJ2-1|NA
CASSPGGNEQFF
TGTGCCAGCTCACCAGGAGGCAATGAGCAGTTCTTC
>TRBV5-1|NA|TRBJ1-6|NA
CASSSGQSSYNSPLHF
TGCGCCAGCAGCTCCGGACAGAGCTCCTATAATTCACCCCTCCACTTT
>TRBV7-9|TRBD1|TRBJ2-5|NA
CASRLGQGIQETQYF
TGTGCCAGCAGACTTGGACAGGGAATCCAAGAGACCCAGTACTTC
>TRBV19|NA|TRBJ2-3|NA
CASTSWGPSTDTQYF
TGTGCCAGCACCAGTTGGGGGCCAAGCACAGATACGCAGTATTTT
>TRBV3-1/TRBV3-2|TRBD1|TRBJ1-1|NA
CASSQGWTGGINTEAFF
TGTGCCAGCAGCCAAGGGTGGACAGGGGGTATAAACACTGAAGCTTTCTTT
>TRBV14|NA|TRBJ1-1|once
CASSQDLVGEAFF
TGTGCCAGCAGCCAAGATCTTGTCGGTGAAGCTTTCTTT
>TRBV21-1|NA|TRBJ1-2|NA
CAGFPRYTRDGYTF
TGTGCCGGATTCCCGCGATACACTAGGGATGGCTACACCTTC
>TRBV5-4|TRBD1|TRBJ2-2|NA
CASSLQGSGELFF
TGTGCCAGCAGCCTACAGGGGAGCGGGGAGCTGTTTTTT
>TRBV12-3/TRBV12-4|NA|TRBJ1-1|NA
CASSLAGRAEAFF
TGTGCCAGCAGTTTAGCTGGCAGGGCAGAGGCTTTCTTT
>TRBV27|NA|TRBJ1-5|NA
CASSLRRLEPQHF
TGTGCCAGCAGTTTGCGGAGGTTGGAGCCCCAGCATTTT
>TRBV6-2/TRBV6-3|NA|TRBJ2-7|NA
CASSTDRSSYEQYF
TGTGCCAGCAGTACGGACAGAAGCTCCTACGAGCAGTACTTC
>TRBV27|TRBD2|TRBJ2-3|NA
CARDPGLAGSRTDTQYF
TGTGCCAGGGACCCGGGACTAGCGGGGAGCCGCACAGATACGCAGTATTTT